The rows below give T cell receptor beta chains drawn from one sample of a study of T cell repertoires in cytomegalovirus infection. TCRdb re-derived calls from the reads in MiXCR, one entry per CDR3 protein. This table has approximately 320,000 distinct CDR3 sequences, more than 8% appearing once. The sample comprised PBMCs. The source of these receptors is a human donor in good health (CMV status not recorded). Some clones in this sample may be carry-over from other donors' samples. The CDR3 runs from the conserved cysteine through the conserved F or W. A D gene is named only where the DNA matches it firmly.

d_gene | j_gene | v_gene | CDR3aa
. | TRBJ1-4 | TRBV12-3/TRBV12-4 | CASSLAGTMLFF
TRBD1 | TRBJ2-7 | TRBV11-1 | CASSRRDRDYEQYF
. | TRBJ2-7 | TRBV11-2 | CASSLRTPGSYEQYF
. | TRBJ2-5 | TRBV7-8 | CASSPLGAVETQYF
TRBD1 | TRBJ1-6 | TRBV5-6 | CASSLRDRRNSPLHF
. | TRBJ2-1 | TRBV7-8 | CASSLVAGGAEQFF
TRBD1 | TRBJ2-5 | TRBV10-3 | CAISLTGQQQETQYF
. | TRBJ2-3 | TRBV6-5 | CASSYSNTDTQYF
. | TRBJ1-1 | TRBV6-6 | CASSYSSGVGTEAFF
TRBD1 | TRBJ2-5 | TRBV3-1 | CASSQETGIPQETQYF
. | TRBJ2-5 | TRBV7-2 | CASSLVEGTQYF
. | TRBJ1-4 | TRBV25-1 | CASSESGPTNEKLFF
. | TRBJ2-7 | TRBV7-2 | CASSLVALGSREQYF
. | TRBJ1-3 | TRBV20-1 | CSARSRVGSGNTIYF
TRBD1 | TRBJ2-7 | TRBV2 | CASSVQQGQFYEQYF
TRBD1 | TRBJ1-5 | TRBV7-9 | CASSQDRVQPQHF
. | TRBJ1-1 | TRBV5-5 | CASSVVGRTEAFF
. | TRBJ1-2 | TRBV3-1 | CASSGRAEGPYGYTF
TRBD2 | TRBJ2-1 | TRBV5-4 | CASSLFSGMSSNEQFF
TRBD1 | TRBJ1-1 | TRBV7-2 | CASSSRKGAQTEAFF
TRBD2 | TRBJ2-1 | TRBV7-2 | CASSLGGSGIGNEQFF
TRBD2 | TRBJ2-3 | TRBV2 | CAGRGLKVLAQYF
TRBD2 | TRBJ2-1 | TRBV6-2/TRBV6-3 | CASKGLAAYNEQFF
. | TRBJ1-1 | TRBV28 | CASTGPGSNTEAFF
TRBD1 | TRBJ2-3 | TRBV11-3 | CASSLGQGSTDTQYF
. | TRBJ1-2 | TRBV4-3 | CASSQDRRGDDGYTF
TRBD1 | TRBJ2-7 | TRBV6-2/TRBV6-3 | CASMNSGTGSYEQYF
. | TRBJ2-2 | TRBV7-2 | CASSARNTGELFF
. | TRBJ2-1 | TRBV7-2 | CASSLTWSSYNEQFF
. | TRBJ2-2 | TRBV6-1 | CASTRIPIEELFF
. | TRBJ1-5 | TRBV28 | CASSWGFNQPQHF
. | TRBJ1-2 | TRBV7-2 | CASSLDHYGYTF
. | TRBJ2-3 | TRBV7-3 | CASSRTGLLTDTQYF
. | TRBJ1-1 | TRBV12-3/TRBV12-4 | CASSIKEGTEAFF
TRBD1 | TRBJ2-7 | TRBV3-1 | CASSPRDRGVGEQYF
TRBD2 | TRBJ2-1 | TRBV12-3/TRBV12-4 | CASGLSSGISYNEQFF
. | TRBJ2-7 | TRBV5-6 | CASSLALQGYEQYF
TRBD1 | TRBJ1-5 | TRBV7-2 | CASRGQAYGNQPQHF
. | TRBJ1-2 | TRBV20-1 | CSARDLGGRGSNYGYTF
TRBD1 | TRBJ1-5 | TRBV28 | CAIRQGRQPQHF
TRBD1 | TRBJ1-4 | TRBV20-1 | CSASSTGATNEKLFF
. | TRBJ2-7 | TRBV2 | CASSEHYYGYEQYF
. | TRBJ2-3 | TRBV6-1 | CASSGGGWGATSRDTQYF
TRBD2 | TRBJ2-3 | TRBV7-9 | CASSSTSGTDTQYF
. | TRBJ2-3 | TRBV19 | CASSRRRADTQYF
. | TRBJ2-1 | TRBV4-1 | CASSQGSAGPSLGNEQFF
. | TRBJ2-2 | TRBV11-2 | CASSYTTSRGGELFF
. | TRBJ1-2 | TRBV4-2 | CASSQDAAGYGYTF
. | TRBJ1-3 | TRBV5-1 | CASSLGTGLGTIYF
TRBD2 | TRBJ2-5 | TRBV20-1 | CSATHSGRKTQYF
. | TRBJ2-2 | TRBV12-3/TRBV12-4 | CASRGPGPGTGELFF
TRBD1 | TRBJ1-5 | TRBV20-1 | CSAGTGTQPQHF
TRBD1 | TRBJ1-1 | TRBV12-3/TRBV12-4 | CASSHPGQGYTAGTEAFF